This T cell receptor beta chain stems from a study of shared clonotypes between healthy human individuals. Study results and caveats: Tissues were not sampled, only blood, and their repertoires likely differ. Owing to a small donor count, the genetic and exposure-history diversity represented was limited.

In its sample, this clone was seen once. Its antigen remains unknown. For each subset, genomic DNA was distributed in equal portions over several immunoSEQ plates. Methods used by the authors: ImmunoSEQ output held junction-only sequences without quality scores, so filtering differed. Method: immunoSEQ multiplex PCR; TCRdb's copy keeps in-frame clones and lacks some. That table is the source of V, J and clone size, and D and trimming were worked out from the DNA. The profile shows a few hundred thousand clones, around three quarters of them singletons. The sequenced sample was PBMCs. The receptor was derived from a woman between 40 and 50 years old in good health. Some clones in this sample may be carry-over from other donors' samples.

The CDR3: CASSPSSARANTEAFF. The CDR3 DNA follows: TGTGCCAGCTCACCATCCTCGGCCAGGGCGAACACTGAAGCTTTCTTT. The rearrangement uses TRBV18 and TRBJ1-1; a possible D gene is TRBD1 (5 bases). V was pared by 2 bases and J by 1 base, with 14 bases between. CDR3 size: 16 residues. In germline, CDR1 is KGHSH, CDR2 LQKENI.